The 21 T cell receptor beta chains presented below share a single source sample, sequenced in a study of cytomegalovirus exposure and HLA in healthy donors. The PCR made use of 60 Vbeta and 13 Jbeta primers. TCRdb's table, derived via immunoSEQ multiplex PCR, lists solely in-frame clones and lacks some. Of 150,000 to 200,000 clones detected, approximately 80% appear once; the ten largest clones hold around 3%. Sequenced material: PBMCs. Receptors originate from a woman between 50 and 59 years old in good health and CMV-seropositive.

Here the CDR3 DNA reads TGTGCCAGCAACCCTGGGCGAACCACGGCACCTTACACAGATACGCAGTATTTT. Translated: CASNPGRTTAPYTDTQYF. This chain links TRBV27 with TRBJ2-3; no firm D call. Germline V CDR1 and CDR2: MNHEY, SMNVEV (reference sequence). The CDR3 spans 18 residues. The V and J ends lost 7 bases and 2 bases respectively, with 25 bases between them.

A note on this clone: At one end, the junction sequence differs from germline, possibly due to a read error. The rearrangement joins TRBV6-1 to TRBJ2-6; a possible D gene is TRBD1 (5 bases). The CDR3 is 17 residues long. CDR1 MNHNS and CDR2 SASEGT come from the germline V gene. The CDR3 DNA follows: TGTGCCAGCAGTGAAGGGGGAACAGTCTCTGGGGCCAACGGCCTGACTTTC. It codes for CASSEGGTVSGANGLTF.

The chain couples TRBV18 to TRBJ2-3; D not certain. CDR3 size: 17 residues. From germline, CDR1 is KGHSH and CDR2 LQKENI. With 4 bases removed from V and 0 bases from J, the gap between germline ends came to 17 bases. This chain's CDR3 is CASSQFQFTRSTDTQYF. DNA for the CDR3: TGTGCCAGCTCACAATTTCAATTTACGCGGAGCACAGATACGCAGTATTTT.

This chain uses TRBV6-5 with TRBJ1-1; no definite D call. The CDR3 is 13 residues long. The V end lost 7 bases, the J end lost 5 bases, and 14 bases lay between the germline ends. Germline CDR1 MNHEY, CDR2 SVGAGI. The CDR3 region is CASIQAAGTEAFF. The CDR3, as DNA: TGTGCCAGCATTCAGGCGGCGGGGACTGAAGCTTTCTTT.

As regards this clone: Relative to the germline gene, one junction end is altered; a read error may explain this. The chain employs TRBV5-1 and TRBJ2-6; a weak D match, TRBD1 (5 bases). This CDR3 contains 15 residues. Germline CDR1 and CDR2: SGHRS and YFSETQ. CDR3 in DNA: TGCGCCAGCAGCAGTACGGCTGCTGGGGCCAACGGCCTGACTTTC. It specifies CASSSTAAGANGLTF.

The chain combines TRBV6-1 with TRBJ2-5; D may be TRBD1 (6 bases). The V end lost 0 bases, the J end lost 2 bases, and 10 bases lay between the germline ends. From germline, CDR1 is MNHNS and CDR2 SASEGT. This CDR3 spans 15 amino acids. The CDR3 nucleotides are TGTGCCAGCAGTGAAGCCGGAAGGGGGCAAGAGACCCAGTACTTC. Translating it yields CASSEAGRGQETQYF.

The V call is TRBV18, the J call TRBJ1-4; no clear D gene. Trimming removed 4 bases from V and 8 bases from J, with 17 bases in between. This CDR3 spans 15 amino acids. Germline CDR1 reads KGHSH; CDR2 reads LQKENI. The DNA for the CDR3 is TGTGCCAGCTCACTTCGGGATTCCCTTGAGGAAAAACTGTTTTTT. Translating gives CASSLRDSLEEKLFF.

The chain links TRBV7-2 to TRBJ2-1, with 9 nucleotides matching TRBD2. This CDR3 contains 15 residues. The V segment lost 5 bases and the J segment 8 bases; nucleotides outside the gene matches: 10. Germline lookup yields CDR1 SGHTA and CDR2 FQGNSA. The DNA for the CDR3 is TGTGCCAGCAGCCCCCGACTAGCGGTGAACTATGAGCAGTTCTTC. Protein product: CASSPRLAVNYEQFF.

Notes on this clone: Other DNA variants within this sample encode the same CDR3. The chain recombines TRBV2 with TRBJ1-1, with 7 bases identical to TRBD1. This CDR3 has 11 residues. The V gene end was trimmed by 5 bases and the J gene end by 11 bases; junction bases not matched to a gene: 5. The germline V gene encodes CDR1 SNHLY and CDR2 FYNNEI. The DNA for the CDR3 is TGTGCCAGCAGTCGACAGGGCCGGGCTTTCTTT. Translating gives CASSRQGRAFF.

V gene TRBV6-5 combines with J gene TRBJ2-1; perhaps TRBD2 as D (6 bases). This CDR3 comprises 15 residues. CDR1 MNHEY and CDR2 SVGAGI come from the germline V gene. Trimming pared 5 bases from V and 3 bases from J, leaving 14 bases between. The CDR3 protein is CASSPGGARYNEQFF. The CDR3 DNA follows: TGTGCCAGCAGTCCCGGCGGGGCCCGCTACAATGAGCAGTTCTTC.

This clone showed up just a few times. Distinct nucleotide sequences in the sample also encode this CDR3. This sequence joins TRBV18 and TRBJ2-5; the D is unclear. The CDR3 runs to 11 residues. The germline V gene encodes CDR1 KGHSH and CDR2 LQKENI. The germline V and J ends were trimmed by 4 bases and 2 bases, with 2 bases remaining between them. The CDR3 coding sequence is TGTGCCAGCTCACTACAAGAGACCCAGTACTTC. Translated: CASSLQETQYF. The full variable domain, in which reference TRBV18 and TRBJ2-5 provide the parts outside the CDR3, is NAGVMQNPRHLVRRRGQEARLRCSPMKGHSHVYWYRQLPEEGLKFMVYLQKENIIDESGMPKERFSAEFPKEGPSILRIQQVVRGDSAAYFCASSLQETQYFGPGTRLLVL.

The V gene is TRBV28, the J gene TRBJ2-7, with TRBD2 matching 7 bases. V shed 5 bases, J shed 5 bases, and the junction held 12 bases outside the gene matches. This CDR3 is built from 15 residues. Germline assignment: CDR1 MDHEN and CDR2 SYDVKM. CDR3 DNA sequence: TGTGCCAGCAGTCCCTTCAGGCGGGGGAGTAACGAGCAGTACTTC. This translates into CASSPFRRGSNEQYF.

The chain uses TRBV9 and TRBJ2-7, with a possible D match to TRBD2 (5 bases). Germline V gene lookup returns CDR1 SGDLS and CDR2 YYNGEE. The CDR3 runs to 12 residues. Trimming cost V 7 bases and J 3 bases, with 11 bases left between them. CDR3: CASGSSNYEQYF. The CDR3 DNA reads TGTGCCAGCGGGAGCTCGAACTACGAGCAGTACTTC.

This clone was seen a handful of times. The rearrangement links TRBV7-2 to TRBJ2-5; 9 bases agree with TRBD1. The closer fit of TRBJ2-7 to the DNA end suggests the J call may be wrong. The germline gives CDR1 SGHTA, CDR2 FQGNSA. This CDR3 spans 14 amino acids. CDR3 nucleotides: TGTGCCAGCAGCCTAAGCGGGACAGGGTACGAGCAGTACTTC. Amino acid sequence: CASSLSGTGYEQYF.

The chain employs TRBV5-1 and TRBJ1-1; TRBD1 agrees at 9 bases. V dropped 3 bases and J dropped 0; count of bases not matched to a gene: 6. This CDR3 has 16 amino acids. CDR1 and CDR2 from the germline V gene are SGHRS and YFSETQ. As DNA, the CDR3 is TGCGCCAGCAGCTATGGGACAGGGTACATGAACACTGAAGCTTTCTTT. Translating it yields CASSYGTGYMNTEAFF.

V is TRBV19 and J is TRBJ1-4; weak D call: TRBD1 (5 bases). Trimming removed 1 base from V and 0 bases from J, with 9 bases in between. This CDR3 contains 16 residues. Germline V CDR1 and CDR2: LNHDA, SQIVND (reference sequence). For the CDR3, the DNA is TGTGCCAGTAGTATAGGCCGGGGGTCAACTAATGAAAAACTGTTTTTT. Translating it yields CASSIGRGSTNEKLFF.

The chain has TRBV7-2 and TRBJ1-1; no clear D gene. CDR3 size: 14 residues. Trimming cost V 3 bases and J 0 bases, with 8 bases left between them. Germline values: CDR1 SGHTA, CDR2 FQGNSA. The CDR3 DNA is TGTGCCAGCAGCTTTCAACTAATGAACACTGAAGCTTTCTTT. Amino acid sequence: CASSFQLMNTEAFF.

This clone was seen a few times. This CDR3 is CASSAGLTGGTEAFF. The DNA for the CDR3 is TGTGCCAGCAGCGCCGGCCTGACAGGGGGCACTGAAGCTTTCTTT. The chain uses TRBV7-8 and TRBJ1-1; TRBD1 aligns across 9 bases. The ends lost 5 bases at V and 4 bases at J; junction bases unmatched: 8. The germline V gene encodes CDR1 SGHVS and CDR2 FQNEAQ. The CDR3 runs 15 residues.

V gene TRBV29-1 combines with J gene TRBJ2-1; perhaps TRBD2 as D (6 bases). Per the germline V gene, CDR1 is SQVTM and CDR2 is ANQGSEA. V lost 4 bases and J lost 14, with 12 bases in between. The length of the CDR3 is 10 residues. The chain's CDR3 is CSVGNPGEFF. The CDR3 region has the DNA TGCAGCGTTGGTAATCCGGGAGAGTTCTTC.

This clone showed up just a few times. The chain recombines TRBV25-1 with TRBJ2-3; 7 bases match TRBD2. The CDR3 has 17 residues. V shed 9 bases, J shed 7 bases, and the junction held 22 bases outside the gene matches. CDR1 MGHDK and CDR2 SYGVNS come from the germline V gene. In DNA, the CDR3 is TGTGCCAGTCTCCCCCCCGCTAGCGGCCCCAAGGGGCATACGCAGTATTTT. The encoded protein is CASLPPASGPKGHTQYF.

The chain couples TRBV19 to TRBJ2-2; 9 nucleotides line up with TRBD2. Germline V lookup: CDR1 LNHDA, CDR2 SQIVND (reference sequence). V was clipped by 7 bases and J by 8 bases; unmatched bases: 8. The CDR3 sequence is 14 residues long. CDR3 in DNA: TGTGCCAGTATGGCGGGGGGGTACAGGGGGGAGCTGTTTTTT. Translating gives CASMAGGYRGELFF.